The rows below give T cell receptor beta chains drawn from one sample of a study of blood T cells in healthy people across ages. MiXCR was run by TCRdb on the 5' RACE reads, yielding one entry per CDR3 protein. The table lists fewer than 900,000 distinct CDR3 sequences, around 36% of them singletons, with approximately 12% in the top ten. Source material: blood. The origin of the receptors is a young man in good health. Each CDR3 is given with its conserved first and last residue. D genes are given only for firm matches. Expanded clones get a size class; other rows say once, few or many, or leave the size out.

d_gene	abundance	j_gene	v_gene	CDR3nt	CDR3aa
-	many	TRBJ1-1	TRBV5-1	TGTGCCAGCAGCTTAGACAGAGGGAACACTGAAGCTTTCTTT	CASSLDRGNTEAFF
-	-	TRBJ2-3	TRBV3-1	TGTGCCAGCAGCCGGGGGGTTACGACAGATACGCAGTATTTT	CASSRGVTTDTQYF
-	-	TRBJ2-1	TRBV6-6	TGTGCCAGCAGCCCAAAACTCGGAGGCTACAATGAGCAGTTCTTC	CASSPKLGGYNEQFF
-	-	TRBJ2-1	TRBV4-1	TGCGCCAGCAGCCAAGATTTCGGGCCGTACCAAGAGACCCAGTTCTTC	CASSQDFGPYQETQFF
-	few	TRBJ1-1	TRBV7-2	TGTGCCAGCAGCTTGCAGGGGGAAGCTTTCTTT	CASSLQGEAFF
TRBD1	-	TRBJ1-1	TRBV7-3	TGTGCCAGCAGCTTCGACAGGGGCGCTGAAGCTTTCTTT	CASSFDRGAEAFF
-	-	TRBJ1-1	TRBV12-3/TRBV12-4	TGTGCCAGCAGTTCCCCAGGGGTGGACACTGAAGCTTTCTTT	CASSSPGVDTEAFF
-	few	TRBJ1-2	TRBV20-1	TGCAGTGCTAGAGGGACCTTGGGGAAGAACTATGGCTACACCTTC	CSARGTLGKNYGYTF
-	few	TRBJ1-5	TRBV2	TGTGCCAGCCGAGGGGTTAGCAATCAGCCCCAGCATTTT	CASRGVSNQPQHF
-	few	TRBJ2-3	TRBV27	TGTGCCAGCAGTTTCGGATGGACAGATACGCAGTATTTT	CASSFGWTDTQYF
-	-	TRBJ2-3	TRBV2	TGTGCCAGCAGTGAAGCGCCCTTTACAGGGTCCACAGATACGCAGTATTTT	CASSEAPFTGSTDTQYF
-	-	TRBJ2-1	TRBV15	TGTGCCACCAGCAGAGGAGGCGGCGGCCGAGTAAATGAGCAGTTCTTC	CATSRGGGGRVNEQFF
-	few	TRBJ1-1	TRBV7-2	TGTGCCAGCAGCTCAGGTGGTTACACTGAAGCTTTCTTT	CASSSGGYTEAFF
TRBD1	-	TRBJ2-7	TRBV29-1	TGCAGCGTTGAAGGAACAGGGGTGGGATCCTACAATGAGCAGTACTTC	CSVEGTGVGSYNEQYF